This T cell receptor (beta chain) derives from a study of cytomegalovirus exposure and HLA in healthy donors. At the level of the study: Prior work identified some 120 million unique TCR beta sequences in some 180 million T cells.

The germline V gene encodes CDR1 MGHDK and CDR2 SYGVNS. The CDR3 is 14 residues long. With 1 base clipped from V and 3 bases from J, the junction kept 3 bases outside the gene matches. Overall study results and limits: Specificity for CMV antigens was confirmed in vitro for a few of the CMV-associated chains.

In the PCR, 60 Vbeta and 13 Jbeta primers were used. Data came from immunoSEQ multiplex PCR; TCRdb stores just in-frame clones and leaves some out. The sample yields around 190,000 clones, roughly 85% seen once. Regarding this clone: Antigen unknown.

Sequencing used PBMCs. The receptor was derived from a woman between 35 and 50 years old in good health and CMV-seronegative. This chain connects TRBV25-1 to TRBJ2-7; 7 nucleotides align to TRBD1. CDR3 nucleotides: TGTGCCAGCAGTGAATCGGGGACAGACTACGAGCAGTACTTC. Its protein product is CASSESGTDYEQYF.